Only a few counts were recorded for the clone carrying this TCR beta chain. Its antigen remains unidentified. This CDR3 spans 19 amino acids. This sample was included in a study of response to subunit inactivated influenza vaccine. Study-level points and caveats: The authors offered the suggestion that each seasonal influenza vaccination recruits few new T cells.

TCRdb independently ran MiXCR on the RT-PCR reads; one entry per CDR3 protein. The sample comprises around 580,000 distinct CDR3 sequences, roughly 12% of which are singletons, and roughly 10% rests with the top ten. The material was PBMCs from blood, obtained on the day of vaccination. This chain joins TRBV21-1 and TRBJ2-5; the table's D call, TRBD1, has no DNA check behind it. TRBV21-1 is classified as a pseudogene. This clonotype was obtained from a man aged 45 to 65 who received an inactivated influenza vaccine. The CDR3 sequence is CASSPKTQGQEVVGGVQYF. CDR3 in DNA: TGTGCCAGCAGCCCCAAGACCCAGGGACAGGAAGTTGTGGGGGGTGTCCAGTACTTC.